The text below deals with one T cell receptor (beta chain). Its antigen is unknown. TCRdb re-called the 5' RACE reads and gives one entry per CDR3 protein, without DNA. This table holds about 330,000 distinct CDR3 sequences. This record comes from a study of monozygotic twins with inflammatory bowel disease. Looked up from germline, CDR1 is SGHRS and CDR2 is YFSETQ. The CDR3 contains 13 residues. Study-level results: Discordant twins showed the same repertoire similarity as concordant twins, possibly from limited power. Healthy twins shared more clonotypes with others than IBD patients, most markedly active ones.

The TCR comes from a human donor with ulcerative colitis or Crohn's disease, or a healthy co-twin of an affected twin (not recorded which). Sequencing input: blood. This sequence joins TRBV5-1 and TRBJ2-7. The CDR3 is CASSPEGLYEQYF.